Listed here are 3 T cell receptor beta chains from one sample, sequenced in a study of T cell responses to AZD1222 COVID-19 vaccine. Clones were sequenced by immunoSEQ multiplex PCR, and TCRdb holds only the in-frame ones, with some missing. The sample records around 140,000 clones, about 92% being singletons. Material: peripheral blood, obtained after recovery from COVID-19. The receptors shown here come from an adult who had recovered from COVID-19.

This clone was detected only once. V is TRBV12-3 or TRBV12-4 and J is TRBJ2-3, with no clear D. CDR3 length equals 13 residues. Trimming pared 2 bases from V and 6 bases from J, leaving 9 bases between. The CDR3 is CASSLLRRDTQYF. Here the CDR3 DNA reads TGTGCCAGCAGTTTACTCCGGCGGGATACGCAGTATTTT.

Only one count was recorded for this clone. The chain couples TRBV2 to TRBJ2-7; no definite D call. The V end lost 7 bases, the J end lost 2 bases, and 9 bases lay between the germline ends. The CDR3 loop spans 12 amino acids. Germline CDR1 is SNHLY and CDR2 is FYNNEI. CDR3 DNA sequence: TGTGCCAGCAAAAGGTCAGCCTACGAGCAGTACTTC. Translated: CASKRSAYEQYF.

The chain links TRBV2 to TRBJ2-3, with TRBD2 identical over 9 bases. V lost 10 bases and J lost 2; bases outside the gene matches: 4. The CDR3 is 13 amino acids. Germline CDR1 is SNHLY and CDR2 is FYNNEI. This CDR3 is CATLAGDTDTQYF. The CDR3 coding sequence is TGTGCCACGTTAGCGGGGGACACAGATACGCAGTATTTT.